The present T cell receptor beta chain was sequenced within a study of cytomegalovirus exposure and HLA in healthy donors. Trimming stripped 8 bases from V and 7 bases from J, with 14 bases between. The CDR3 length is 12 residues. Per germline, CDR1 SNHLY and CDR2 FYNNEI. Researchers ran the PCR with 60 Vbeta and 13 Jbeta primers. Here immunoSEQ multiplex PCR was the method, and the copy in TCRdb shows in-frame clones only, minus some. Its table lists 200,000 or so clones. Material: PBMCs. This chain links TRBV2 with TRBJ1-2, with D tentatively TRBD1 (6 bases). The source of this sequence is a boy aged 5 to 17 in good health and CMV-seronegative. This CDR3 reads CASRTAPGGYTF. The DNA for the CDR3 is TGTGCCAGCCGGACAGCCCCGGGTGGCTACACCTTC.